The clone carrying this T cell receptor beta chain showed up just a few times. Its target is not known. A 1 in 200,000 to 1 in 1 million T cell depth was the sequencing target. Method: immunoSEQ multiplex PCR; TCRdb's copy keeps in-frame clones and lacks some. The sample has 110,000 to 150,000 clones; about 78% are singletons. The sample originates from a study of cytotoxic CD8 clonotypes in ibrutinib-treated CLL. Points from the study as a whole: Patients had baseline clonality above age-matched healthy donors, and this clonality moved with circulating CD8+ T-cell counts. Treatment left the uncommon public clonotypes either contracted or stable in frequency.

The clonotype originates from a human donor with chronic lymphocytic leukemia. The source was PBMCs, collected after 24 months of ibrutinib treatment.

CDR3 protein: CASSRDPGRSSYEQYF. The DNA of the CDR3 is TGCGCCAGCAGCCGAGACCCGGGACGGAGCTCCTACGAGCAGTACTTC. The chain links TRBV4-1 to TRBJ2-7; D is tentatively TRBD1 or TRBD2 (5 bases each). CDR1 and CDR2 from the germline V gene are MGHRA and YSYEKL. CDR3 length: 16 residues. The germline V and J ends were trimmed by 4 bases and 0 bases, with 16 bases remaining between them.